This T cell receptor (beta chain) was captured by sequencing in a study of blood T cell repertoires in COVID-19. Study-wide background: COVID-19 samples from acute and convalescent phases originated in the United States, Italy and Spain. T cells, B-cell-depleted T cells, or PBMCs provided the cDNA or gDNA that served as material.

Germline CDR1 is PRHDT and CDR2 is FYEKMQ (reference sequence). V dropped 5 bases and J dropped 6; count of bases not matched to a gene: 8. The length of the CDR3 is 14 residues. Source study methods: Amplifying reference gene primers gave estimates of nucleated cell counts. The table came from immunoSEQ multiplex PCR; TCRdb's copy has only in-frame clones and leaves some out. The V and J calls and the clone size are those of that table, but D and trimming were determined from the DNA. The repertoire holds some 120,000 clones, with roughly four fifths as singletons. This rearrangement joins TRBV13 to TRBJ2-7; 9 bases line up with TRBD1. The TCR comes from a human donor in a cohort sampled during active COVID-19. Source material: peripheral blood. The CDR3: CASSRRDRVAEQYF. CDR3 nucleotide sequence: TGTGCCAGCAGCAGACGGGACAGGGTGGCCGAGCAGTACTTC.